This T cell receptor beta chain derives from a study of T-cell memory formation after mild COVID-19. TCRdb re-called the 5' RACE reads with MiXCR, one entry per CDR3 protein. The sample consists of 65,000 to 95,000 distinct CDR3 sequences, about 13% of them appearing once. CDR1 MNHEY and CDR2 SMNVEV come from the germline V gene (reference sequence). This CDR3 is built from 12 residues. Regarding this clonotype: A read error may account for a junction end that differs from germline.

J is TRBJ2-2 and V is TRBV27, with TRBD1 matching 8 bases. The source material was PBMCs or a T cell subset sorted from them (not recorded which). The source is a man between 18 and 29 years old who had mild COVID-19 (a few samples of this study predate the infection). Cell type and time point are not known. The CDR3 loop is CASGQGHREMFF. For the CDR3, the DNA is TGTGCCAGCGGACAGGGCCACCGGGAGATGTTTTTT.